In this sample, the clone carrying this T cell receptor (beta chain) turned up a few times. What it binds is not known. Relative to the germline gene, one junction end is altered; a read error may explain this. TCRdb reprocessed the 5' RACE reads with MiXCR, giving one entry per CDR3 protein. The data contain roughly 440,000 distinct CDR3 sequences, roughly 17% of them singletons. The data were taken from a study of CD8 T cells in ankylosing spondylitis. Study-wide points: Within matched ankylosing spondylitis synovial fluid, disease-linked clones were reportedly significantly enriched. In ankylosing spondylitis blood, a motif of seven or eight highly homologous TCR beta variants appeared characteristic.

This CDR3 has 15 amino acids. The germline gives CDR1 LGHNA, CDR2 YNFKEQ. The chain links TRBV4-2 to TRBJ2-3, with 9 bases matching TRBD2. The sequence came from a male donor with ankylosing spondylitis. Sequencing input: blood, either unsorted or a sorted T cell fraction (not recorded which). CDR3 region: CASSQNRFSGGPPHF. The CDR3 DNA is TGTGCCAGCAGCCAAAACCGCTTTAGCGGGGGCCCCCCGCATTTT.